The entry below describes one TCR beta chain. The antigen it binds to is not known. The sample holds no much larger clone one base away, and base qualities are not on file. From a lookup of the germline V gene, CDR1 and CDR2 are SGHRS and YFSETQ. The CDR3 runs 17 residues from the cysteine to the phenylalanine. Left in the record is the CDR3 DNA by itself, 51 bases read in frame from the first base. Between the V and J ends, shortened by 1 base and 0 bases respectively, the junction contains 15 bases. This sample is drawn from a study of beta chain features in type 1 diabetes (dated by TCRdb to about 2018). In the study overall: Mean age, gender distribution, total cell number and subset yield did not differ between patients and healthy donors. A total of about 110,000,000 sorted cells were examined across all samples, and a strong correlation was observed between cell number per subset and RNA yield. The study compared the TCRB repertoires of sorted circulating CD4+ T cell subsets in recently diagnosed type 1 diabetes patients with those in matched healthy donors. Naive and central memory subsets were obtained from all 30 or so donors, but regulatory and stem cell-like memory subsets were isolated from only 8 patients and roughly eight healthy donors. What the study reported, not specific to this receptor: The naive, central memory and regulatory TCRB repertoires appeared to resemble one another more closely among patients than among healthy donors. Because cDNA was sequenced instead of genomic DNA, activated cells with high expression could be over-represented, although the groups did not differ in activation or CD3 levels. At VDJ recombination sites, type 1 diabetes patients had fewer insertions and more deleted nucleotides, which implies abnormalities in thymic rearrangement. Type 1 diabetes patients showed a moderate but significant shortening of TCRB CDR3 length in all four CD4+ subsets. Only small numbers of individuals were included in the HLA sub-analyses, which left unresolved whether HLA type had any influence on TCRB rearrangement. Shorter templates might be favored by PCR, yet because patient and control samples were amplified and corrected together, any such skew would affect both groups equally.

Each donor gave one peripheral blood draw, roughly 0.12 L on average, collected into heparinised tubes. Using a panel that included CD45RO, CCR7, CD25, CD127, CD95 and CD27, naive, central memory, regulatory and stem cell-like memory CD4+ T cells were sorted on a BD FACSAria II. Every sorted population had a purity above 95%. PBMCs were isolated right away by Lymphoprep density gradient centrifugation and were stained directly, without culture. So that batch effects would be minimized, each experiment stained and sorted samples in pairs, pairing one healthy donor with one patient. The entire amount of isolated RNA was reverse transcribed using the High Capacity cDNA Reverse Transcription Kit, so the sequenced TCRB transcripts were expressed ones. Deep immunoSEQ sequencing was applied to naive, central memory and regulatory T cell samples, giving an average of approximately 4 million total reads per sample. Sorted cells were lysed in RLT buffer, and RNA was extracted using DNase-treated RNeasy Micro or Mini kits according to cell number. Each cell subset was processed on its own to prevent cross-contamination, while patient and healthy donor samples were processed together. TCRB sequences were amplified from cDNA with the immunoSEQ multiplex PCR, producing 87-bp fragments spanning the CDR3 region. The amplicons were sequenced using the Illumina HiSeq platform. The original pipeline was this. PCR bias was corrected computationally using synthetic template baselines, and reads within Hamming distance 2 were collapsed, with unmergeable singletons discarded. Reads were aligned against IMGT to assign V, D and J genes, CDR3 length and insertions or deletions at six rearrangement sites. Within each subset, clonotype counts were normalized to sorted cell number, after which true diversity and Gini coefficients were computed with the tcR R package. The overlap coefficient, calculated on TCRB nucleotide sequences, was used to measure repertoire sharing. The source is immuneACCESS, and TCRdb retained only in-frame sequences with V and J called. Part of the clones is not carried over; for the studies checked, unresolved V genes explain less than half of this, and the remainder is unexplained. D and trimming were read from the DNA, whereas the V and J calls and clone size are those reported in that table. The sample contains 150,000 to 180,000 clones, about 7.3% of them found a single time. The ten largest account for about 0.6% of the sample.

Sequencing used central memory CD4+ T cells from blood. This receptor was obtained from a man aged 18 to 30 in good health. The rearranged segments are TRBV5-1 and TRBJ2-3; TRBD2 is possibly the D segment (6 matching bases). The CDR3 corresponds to CASSLFSRGESTDTQYF. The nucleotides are TGCGCCAGCAGCTTGTTCAGTCGCGGGGAGAGCACAGATACGCAGTATTTT.